The rows below give T cell receptor beta chains drawn from one sample of a study of blood T cell repertoires in COVID-19. Some clones are missing from TCRdb's copy, which holds only in-frame ones; the method was immunoSEQ multiplex PCR. This sample has 200,000 to 250,000 clones, with 86% found just once. Material: peripheral blood. Receptors were obtained from a man aged 25-45 years who had recovered from COVID-19. Each CDR3 is given with its conserved first and last residue. The D gene is left open where the match is weak. A clone size is listed for some rows: how often the clone was seen (once, few, many), or a class if it is expanded.

>TRBD1|TRBJ1-2|TRBV27|.
CASAPTGNYGYTF
TGTGCCAGCGCTCCGACAGGGAACTATGGCTACACCTTC
>.|TRBJ2-3|TRBV5-1|.
CASSLDYTDTQYF
TGCGCCAGCAGCTTGGACTACACAGATACGCAGTATTTT
>TRBD2|TRBJ2-3|TRBV19|.
CARGEGADTQYF
TGTGCCAGGGGGGAGGGCGCAGATACGCAGTATTTT
>TRBD1|TRBJ2-5|TRBV7-9|.
CASSSTGAPWYQETQYF
TGTGCCAGCAGCTCAACAGGGGCCCCTTGGTACCAAGAGACCCAGTACTTC
>.|TRBJ1-1|TRBV5-1|.
CASSVQGIRTEAFF
TGCGCCAGCAGCGTGCAGGGGATTCGCACTGAAGCTTTCTTT
>TRBD2|TRBJ2-1|TRBV10-1|.
CASGTSGGGSREQFF
TGCGCCAGCGGGACTAGCGGGGGGGGCTCCCGGGAGCAGTTCTTC
>.|TRBJ1-1|TRBV2|.
CASSQRSGITEAFF
TGTGCCAGCAGTCAACGGTCAGGTATCACTGAAGCTTTCTTT
>.|TRBJ2-7|TRBV7-8|.
CASSLAGARTYEQYF
TGTGCCAGCAGCTTAGCAGGGGCACGTACCTACGAGCAGTACTTC
>TRBD1|TRBJ2-7|TRBV5-1|.
CASSLRQGSNEQYF
TGCGCCAGCAGCTTAAGACAGGGATCTAACGAGCAGTACTTC
>.|TRBJ1-6|TRBV10-1|.
CASSEEVRPNSPLHF
TGCGCCAGCAGTGAGGAGGTTAGGCCTAATTCACCCCTCCACTTT
>.|TRBJ2-1|TRBV6-5|.
CASSSDRGTRNEQFF
TGTGCCAGCAGCTCTGACAGGGGGACTAGGAATGAGCAGTTCTTC
>.|TRBJ1-2|TRBV6-5|.
CASSAAGAVYGYTF
TGTGCCAGCAGCGCTGCAGGGGCGGTCTATGGCTACACCTTC
>TRBD1|TRBJ1-2|TRBV19|.
CASSSGTGGLDYGYTF
TGTGCCAGTAGTTCGGGGACAGGGGGCCTTGACTATGGCTACACCTTC
>.|TRBJ2-7|TRBV10-3|.
CAIGKTDPFKEQYF
TGTGCCATCGGTAAGACAGATCCATTTAAAGAGCAGTACTTC
>.|TRBJ1-1|TRBV2|once
CASRDRTDEAFF
TGTGCCAGCAGGGACCGGACAGATGAAGCTTTCTTT
>TRBD1|TRBJ1-5|TRBV19|.
CASRDRGNQPQHF
TGTGCCAGCCGGGACAGGGGGAATCAGCCCCAGCATTTT
>.|TRBJ2-1|TRBV27|.
CASSSISGPYNEQFF
TGTGCCAGCAGTTCTATAAGCGGGCCTTACAATGAGCAGTTCTTC
>.|TRBJ1-3|TRBV9|.
CASSPIQGSGNTIYF
TGTGCCAGCAGCCCCATACAGGGCTCTGGAAACACCATATATTTT
>.|TRBJ1-6|TRBV5-6|once
CASSLRGLTGSYNSPLHF
TGTGCCAGCAGCTTGAGGGGTCTCACAGGATCCTATAATTCACCCCTCCACTTT
>TRBD1|TRBJ1-2|TRBV5-1|.
CASSRRPGTEYGYTF
TGCGCCAGCAGCCGGAGGCCAGGGACAGAGTATGGCTACACCTTC
>.|TRBJ1-5|TRBV6-2/TRBV6-3|.
CASSYSSIRNQPQHF
TGTGCCAGCAGTTACTCCTCGATCAGGAATCAGCCCCAGCATTTT
>.|TRBJ1-2|TRBV6-2/TRBV6-3|few
CASSYPSMGRNGYTF
TGTGCCAGCAGTTACCCGTCAATGGGGCGGAATGGCTACACCTTC
>.|TRBJ2-1|TRBV30|.
CAWGGTSFEQFF
TGTGCCTGGGGAGGGACTTCCTTTGAGCAGTTCTTC
>.|TRBJ1-6|TRBV9|.
CASSPLVSVGSYNSPLHF
TGTGCCAGCAGCCCGTTAGTTTCGGTTGGCTCCTATAATTCACCCCTCCACTTT
>.|TRBJ2-1|TRBV6-5|.
CASSYSIGIVYNEQFF
TGTGCCAGCAGTTACTCGATTGGCATTGTCTACAATGAGCAGTTCTTC
>.|TRBJ2-7|TRBV5-6|.
CASSFGPSLEQYF
TGTGCCAGCAGCTTCGGTCCGAGTTTGGAGCAGTACTTC
>.|TRBJ2-4|TRBV5-5|.
CASSPRGAKNIQYF
TGTGCCAGCAGCCCCAGGGGGGCAAAAAACATTCAGTACTTC
>.|TRBJ1-2|TRBV6-1|.
CASSEIGLALRSQGYTF
TGTGCCAGCAGTGAAATCGGTTTGGCATTGAGGAGCCAGGGCTACACCTTC
>TRBD1|TRBJ2-3|TRBV18|.
CASSPRRDREADTQYF
TGTGCCAGCTCACCACGACGGGACAGGGAGGCAGATACGCAGTATTTT
>TRBD2|TRBJ2-3|TRBV24-1|once
CATSDPGTSNTQYF
TGTGCCACCAGTGATCCCGGGACTAGCAATACGCAGTATTTT
>TRBD2|TRBJ2-7|TRBV19|.
CASSPQGGAQYEQYF
TGTGCCAGTAGTCCGCAGGGAGGGGCTCAATACGAGCAGTACTTC
>.|TRBJ2-3|TRBV7-9|.
CASSSVTVTDTQYF
TGTGCCAGCAGCTCGGTAACAGTCACAGATACGCAGTATTTT
>.|TRBJ1-5|TRBV18|.
CASSPGGRDQPQHF
TGTGCCAGCTCACCGGGGGGAAGGGATCAGCCCCAGCATTTT
>TRBD1|TRBJ2-5|TRBV5-1|.
CASSLIDRAQETQYF
TGCGCCAGCAGCCTTATAGACAGGGCCCAAGAGACCCAGTACTTC
>.|TRBJ1-6|TRBV10-1|few
CASSESRTDNSPLHF
TGCGCCAGCAGTGAGTCTCGGACAGACAATTCACCCCTCCACTTT
>TRBD1|TRBJ2-3|TRBV9|.
CASSGGTGGNTDTQYF
TGTGCCAGCAGCGGGGGGACAGGGGGTAACACAGATACGCAGTATTTT
>TRBD2|TRBJ2-5|TRBV19|.
CASSKGLAGALQETQYF
TGTGCCAGTAGCAAGGGACTAGCGGGGGCCCTCCAAGAGACCCAGTACTTC
>TRBD1|TRBJ1-5|TRBV27|.
CASSWDRRQPQHF
TGTGCCAGCAGTTGGGACAGGCGTCAGCCCCAGCATTTT
>.|TRBJ2-2|TRBV7-9|.
CASRLGPRDTLSTGELFF
TGTGCCAGCAGGCTAGGACCCCGGGACACCCTCTCCACCGGGGAGCTGTTTTTT
>.|TRBJ2-3|TRBV7-2|few
CASSLVSGTDTQYF
TGTGCCAGCAGCTTAGTTAGCGGCACAGATACGCAGTATTTT
>TRBD1|TRBJ2-5|TRBV11-3|.
CASSSGLRTGLETQYF
TGTGCCAGCAGCTCCGGATTAAGGACAGGGTTGGAGACCCAGTACTTC